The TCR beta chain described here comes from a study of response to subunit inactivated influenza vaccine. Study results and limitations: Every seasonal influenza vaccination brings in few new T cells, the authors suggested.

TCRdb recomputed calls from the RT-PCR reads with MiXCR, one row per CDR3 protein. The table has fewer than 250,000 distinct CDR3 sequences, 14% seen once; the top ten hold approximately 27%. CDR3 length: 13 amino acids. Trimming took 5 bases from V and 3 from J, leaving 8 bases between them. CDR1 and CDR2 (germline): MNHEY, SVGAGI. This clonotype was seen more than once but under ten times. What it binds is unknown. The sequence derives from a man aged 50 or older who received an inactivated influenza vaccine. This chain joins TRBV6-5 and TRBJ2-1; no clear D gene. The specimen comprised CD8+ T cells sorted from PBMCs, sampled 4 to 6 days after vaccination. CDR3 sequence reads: CASSHRRYNEQFF. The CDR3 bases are TGTGCCAGCAGTCACCGACGCTACAATGAGCAGTTCTTC.